This T cell receptor (beta chain) was sequenced in a study of T-cell reconstitution after alpha-beta-depleted transplantation in children. Overall study findings and caveats: Expanded clones from the graft, numbering several hundred, reportedly supplied alpha-beta T cells about two months after transplant. After one year, T-cell counts and TCRbeta diversity mostly came from new T cells. Several patients had high TCRbeta diversity at day 60; it came from surviving recipient T cells and thymic progenitors.

As for this clonotype: Its antigen is as yet unknown. It is likely a read error, because the conserved phenylalanine at the end of the CDR3 is missing.

This CDR3 has 13 amino acids. Trimming cost V 5 bases and J 4 bases, with 9 bases left between them. CDR1 and CDR2 (germline): MNHEY, SMNVEV (reference sequence). It was with unique molecular identifiers that the TCRbeta library was prepared. TCRdb used MiXCR to reprocess the PCR reads, holding one entry per CDR3 protein. The top ten clones hold roughly 4.8% of a sample with approximately 190,000 distinct CDR3 sequences, approximately 6.8% of them seen once. The receptor's source is a girl under three years old with combined immunodeficiency, due to receive a stem cell transplant. The V gene is TRBV27, the J gene TRBJ2-1; TRBD1 might be the D (5 bases). The sequenced sample was PBMCs, obtained before TCRalphabeta/CD19-depleted stem cell transplant. Here the CDR3 DNA reads TGTGCCAGCAGTCTAGGGGCGTACAATGAGCAGTTCTGC. This codes for CASSLGAYNEQFC.